These 5 T cell receptor beta chains came from one sample sequenced in a study of CD4 T cells in relation to SARS-CoV-2 and coronaviruses. Generated by immunoSEQ multiplex PCR, the TCRdb table keeps only in-frame clones and is missing some. The table records 20,000 to 25,000 clones, about 69% of them present only once. The unexposed donors gave CD4+ T cells in about 2010-2018, prior to COVID-19. CD4+ T cells were isolated from the cells after roughly 11 days of culture. Their antigens are not known. Sequencing was performed on CD4+ T cells from PBMCs, cultured in vitro. The receptors were sampled from a human donor in good health.

This clone was seen a handful of times. The gene calls are TRBV24-1 and TRBJ2-1; TRBD2 might be the D (6 bases). The CDR3 covers 20 residues. The germline V gene encodes CDR1 KGHDR and CDR2 SFDVKD. With 9 bases removed from V and 7 bases from J, the gap between germline ends came to 36 bases. The CDR3 bases are TGTGCCACCTTCAAGGGAGGAGCGAAGGGTTCAACCGTTCTGGATAATGAGCAGTTCTTC. Its translation is CATFKGGAKGSTVLDNEQFF.

The rearrangement joins TRBV6-2 or TRBV6-3 to TRBJ2-3; D is uncertain. Germline V lookup: CDR1 MNHEY, CDR2 SVGEGT. The CDR3 runs to 15 residues. Deletions cut 2 bases from V and 11 bases from J, with 20 bases between. The CDR3, as DNA: TGTGCCAGCAGTTACCAGGAGTGGACCTTGGGGATGCAGTATTTT. Residues: CASSYQEWTLGMQYF.

This clone was picked up one time. The CDR3 reads CASSRRTSGGGLYNEQFF. The CDR3 region has the DNA TGTGCCAGCAGCCGACGGACTAGCGGGGGGGGCCTCTACAATGAGCAGTTCTTC. The rearrangement joins TRBV11-2 to TRBJ2-1, with 15 bases identical to TRBD2. The germline CDR1 and CDR2 sequences are SGHAT and FQNNGV. CDR3 length equals 18 residues. The ends lost 5 bases at V and 3 bases at J; junction bases unmatched: 8.

The chain is built from TRBV11-2 and TRBJ2-5; D possibly corresponds to TRBD2 (7 bases). The V end lost 5 bases, the J end lost 4 bases, and 11 bases lay between the germline ends. There are 13 residues in the CDR3. CDR1 and CDR2 from the germline V gene are SGHAT and FQNNGV. The CDR3 loop reads CASSHGGPETQYF. The CDR3 nucleotides are TGTGCCAGCAGCCACGGGGGGCCAGAGACCCAGTACTTC.

The chain uses TRBV27 and TRBJ2-7, with 8 bases matching TRBD2. The V gene end was trimmed by 3 bases and the J gene end by 2 bases; junction bases not matched to a gene: 6. The length of the CDR3 is 15 residues. Germline V gives CDR1 MNHEY, CDR2 SMNVEV (reference sequence). The CDR3 region has the DNA TGTGCCAGCAGTTTGCACGGACTAGCTCCCTACGAGCAGTACTTC. Its protein product is CASSLHGLAPYEQYF.